The rows below give T cell receptor beta chains drawn from one sample of a study of blood T cell repertoires in COVID-19. Data came from immunoSEQ multiplex PCR; TCRdb stores just in-frame clones and leaves some out. This table has 250,000 to 350,000 clones, 85% to 90% appearing once. The sequencing sample was made of PBMCs or T cells enriched from blood (not recorded which). These receptor sequences come from a woman aged 18-29 years who had recovered from COVID-19. The conserved cysteine and the conserved F or W are not part of the CDR3 here.

len,v_gene,CDR3aa
16,TRBV30,AWSAYLPGGLRLDEQY
12,TRBV3-1/TRBV3-2,ASSHAQGAQPQH
15,TRBV3-1/TRBV3-2,ASSQGRELYSNQPQH
14,TRBV21-1,ASSRGTGSGNTEAF
12,TRBV10-3,AARQDDFTDTQY
13,TRBV6-1,ASSEVPGLNYGYT
11,TRBV5-4,ASSFIGVNEQF
15,TRBV5-6,ASSLIGLRQGAKEAF
11,TRBV25-1,ASSDDRGDGYT
11,TRBV29-1,STRESDTGELF
13,TRBV6-5,ASSAFGTSGEKLF
12,TRBV10-3,AISVGRGVNTQY
10,TRBV13,ASSLVDRPQH
12,TRBV21-1,ASSLIQENTEAF
13,TRBV21-1,ASRVDYRRSREQY
13,TRBV6-2/TRBV6-3,ASSSPTGVNEKLF
13,TRBV9,ASSVGYRASTEAF
11,TRBV5-6,AGSRQAGTEAF
18,TRBV10-3,AISESKASWLESSTDTQY
14,TRBV6-5,ASSSDGFGSGRVQY
14,TRBV3-1/TRBV3-2,ASSHLGGLGADTQY
14,TRBV6-4,ASSSLAGTGIDGYT
14,TRBV11-2,ASSLETVGQYNEQF
10,TRBV6-5,ASRSGGYGYT
14,TRBV6-2/TRBV6-3,ASSHRDRVPYNEQF
15,TRBV9,ASSVTPGQGRQETQY
13,TRBV4-2,ASSHGPYSGSEQY
13,TRBV19,ASSDLDYGNSPLH
12,TRBV3-1/TRBV3-2,ASSQPGEGGGYT
10,TRBV2,ASSKDRDGYT
10,TRBV7-2,ASSDTTITQY
13,TRBV7-9,ASSLSGRATYEQY
12,TRBV2,ASRSGGSGNTIY
11,TRBV30,AWTGAATDTQY
16,TRBV27,ASSSGTSGSDNTDTQY
12,TRBV9,ASSVAGIDYGYT
16,TRBV28,ASGTTGTGLIGANVLT
13,TRBV25-1,ASSEWEGLNTEAF
12,TRBV2,ASSSGFLNTEAF
16,TRBV7-9,ASSSGRGPFPLNTEAF
11,TRBV3-1/TRBV3-2,ASSQDVGQPQH
12,TRBV28,ASSSTGGGYGYT
11,TRBV27,ASSLIGTHGYT
12,TRBV2,ASSDLRDTDTQY
13,TRBV25-1,ASSERAGDLDEQF
15,TRBV19,ASRPVRLAGGPLEQF
12,TRBV5-1,ASSWQGSEETQY
13,TRBV7-9,ASSPLLANTGELF
15,TRBV30,AWSVRRGRSGANVLT
17,TRBV5-1,ASSLGATGGDTSGNTIY
10,TRBV10-3,AISEQGRGYT
11,TRBV30,AWSVSQYTEAF